This entry is about one T cell receptor (beta chain). Other nucleotide sequences from this sample produce the same CDR3. TCRdb's copy holds only in-frame clones and misses some; the assay was immunoSEQ multiplex PCR. The sample lists about 2.4 million clones, 80% to 95% occurring once. V lost 7 bases to trimming and J lost 5 bases, with 11 bases between them. The CDR3 has 11 amino acids. From germline, CDR1 is SQVTM and CDR2 ANQGSEA. This sample stems from a study of shared clonotypes between healthy human individuals. The sequenced sample consisted of naive CD4+ T cells from PBMCs. The subset is: CD45RA+ positively selected. The sequence derives from a man aged 18 to 30 in good health. Some clones in this sample may be carry-over from other donors' samples. V gene TRBV29-1 combines with J gene TRBJ1-2; D perhaps matches TRBD1 (5 bases). The CDR3 coding sequence is TGCAGCGGGGGGGACCTTTATGGCTACACCTTC. It codes for CSGGDLYGYTF. Complete variable domain (other parts from reference TRBV29-1 and TRBJ1-2): SAVISQKPSRDICQRGTSLTIQCQVDSQVTMMFWYRQQPGQSLTLIATANQGSEATYESGFVIDKFPISRPNLTFSTLTVSNMSPEDSSIYLCSGGDLYGYTFGSGTRLTVV.